A selection of T cell receptor beta chains follows, all from one sample in a study of identical twins. From the 5' RACE reads, TCRdb called clonotypes with MiXCR, one entry per CDR3 protein. The sample yields 460,000 or so distinct CDR3 sequences, 11% to 15% seen once. This sample also appeared in a second study, on yellow fever vaccine responses in identical twins.

The sequenced material came from CD4+ T cells sorted from blood. The receptors here all came from a woman aged 18-29 years in good health. CDR3s include the opening cysteine and the closing phenylalanine or tryptophan. The order of the fields is clone size, D gene, J gene, V gene, CDR3 protein, CDR3 DNA. A D gene is named only where the DNA matches it firmly. Clone size is given for some rows only: seen once, a few or many times, or a class if the clone is expanded.

>many|NA|TRBJ2-2|TRBV10-3
CAISARAQNSNTGELFF
TGTGCCATCAGTGCTAGGGCCCAAAACTCCAACACCGGGGAGCTGTTTTTT
>NA|NA|TRBJ2-2|TRBV7-9
CASSFGTRNTGELFF
TGTGCCAGCAGCTTCGGGACGAGGAACACCGGGGAGCTGTTTTTT
>few|TRBD1|TRBJ2-1|TRBV28
CASSPYRGRGYNEQFF
TGTGCCAGCAGTCCCTACAGGGGGCGCGGGTACAATGAGCAGTTCTTC
>once|NA|TRBJ1-1|TRBV6-5
CASSYSQGPTEAFF
TGTGCCAGCAGTTACTCCCAGGGACCCACTGAAGCTTTCTTT
>NA|NA|TRBJ1-5|TRBV6-5
CASSYAQGTNQPQHF
TGTGCCAGCAGTTACGCGCAGGGCACGAATCAGCCCCAGCATTTT
>NA|NA|TRBJ2-2|TRBV10-1
CASSESGQSTGELFF
TGCGCCAGCAGTGAGTCTGGACAGAGCACCGGGGAGCTGTTTTTT
>few|TRBD1|TRBJ2-2|TRBV18
CASSPLRDRASTGELFF
TGTGCCAGCTCACCACTCCGGGACAGGGCGTCCACCGGGGAGCTGTTTTTT
>NA|NA|TRBJ2-7|TRBV28
CASSFSSVSSYEQYF
TGTGCCAGCAGTTTCTCTAGCGTGAGCTCCTACGAGCAGTACTTC
>NA|TRBD2|TRBJ2-3|TRBV5-1
CASSYGGITDTQYF
TGCGCCAGCAGTTACGGGGGGATCACAGATACGCAGTATTTT
>few|NA|TRBJ2-2|TRBV24-1
CATGGHTNTGELFF
TGTGCCACCGGGGGACACACGAACACCGGGGAGCTGTTTTTT
>few|TRBD1|TRBJ2-7|TRBV27
CASRKPGQGYEQYF
TGTGCCAGCAGGAAACCGGGACAGGGGTACGAGCAGTACTTC
>NA|NA|TRBJ2-7|TRBV20-1
CSAGATDQQYF
TGCAGTGCTGGAGCGACGGACCAGCAGTACTTC
>many|NA|TRBJ2-3|TRBV5-1
CASSYSTDTQYF
TGTGCCAGCAGTTACAGCACAGATACGCAGTATTTT
>NA|NA|TRBJ1-1|TRBV5-1
CASSIQTNTEAFF
TGCGCCAGCAGCATCCAGACGAACACTGAAGCTTTCTTT
>NA|TRBD2|TRBJ2-1|TRBV20-1
CSARSSGGSYNEQFF
TGCAGTGCTAGATCCAGCGGGGGTTCCTACAATGAGCAGTTCTTC
>few|TRBD2|TRBJ2-2|TRBV4-3
CASSQENRGAGELFF
TGCGCCAGCAGCCAAGAGAACCGGGGGGCCGGGGAGCTGTTTTTT
>NA|TRBD1|TRBJ1-5|TRBV5-1
CASSLDGQGAQPQHF
TGCGCCAGCAGCTTGGACGGACAGGGGGCTCAGCCCCAGCATTTT
>few|NA|TRBJ2-2|TRBV5-1
CASSRKTGTNTGELFF
TGCGCCAGCAGTAGGAAGACAGGAACGAACACCGGGGAGCTGTTTTTT
>few|TRBD2|TRBJ2-1|TRBV28
CASSLTASGNNEQFF
TGTGCCAGCAGTTTAACGGCTAGCGGAAACAATGAGCAGTTCTTC
>NA|NA|TRBJ2-5|TRBV25-1
CASSGLGWETQYF
TGTGCCAGCAGTGGGTTAGGGTGGGAGACCCAGTACTTC
>many|NA|TRBJ2-7|TRBV5-1
CASSLMTSEQYF
TGCGCCAGCAGCTTGATGACCTCCGAGCAGTACTTC
>NA|NA|TRBJ1-1|TRBV12-3/TRBV12-4
CASSPRAGAVGTEAFF
TGTGCCAGCAGTCCGCGCGCAGGGGCAGTTGGCACTGAAGCTTTCTTT
>many|NA|TRBJ1-2|TRBV12-3/TRBV12-4
CASSPDRHYGYTF
TGTGCCAGCAGTCCCGACAGGCACTATGGCTACACCTTC
>many|NA|TRBJ2-3|TRBV7-2
CASSLERRTDTQYF
TGCGCCAGCAGCTTAGAGCGGCGCACAGATACGCAGTATTTT
>NA|TRBD2|TRBJ2-2|TRBV20-1
CSARDGRGVTGELFF
TGCAGTGCTAGAGATGGCCGGGGGGTCACCGGGGAGCTGTTTTTT
>many|TRBD2|TRBJ2-1|TRBV10-3
CAISGSLAGSNEQFF
TGTGCCATCAGTGGTTCACTAGCGGGATCCAATGAGCAGTTCTTC